This is a list of T cell receptor beta chains from one sample in a study of cytomegalovirus exposure and HLA in healthy donors. Libraries were prepared by immunoSEQ multiplex PCR; TCRdb keeps only in-frame clonotypes and omits some of them. Among fewer than 130,000 clones, 70% to 80% were seen once, and the ten largest hold about 3.1%. Material for sequencing was PBMCs. All receptors derive from a woman aged 40 to 49 in good health and CMV-seronegative. Each CDR3 is given with its conserved first and last residue. The order of the fields is CDR3 protein, CDR3 DNA, J gene, clone size, V gene, D gene. The D gene is left open where the match is weak. The size entry is marked missing in some rows and otherwise reads once, few, many or a size class.

CAIGTSGWNNEQFF | TGTGCCATCGGGACTAGCGGGTGGAACAATGAGCAGTTCTTC | TRBJ2-1 | - | TRBV10-3 | TRBD2
CASSKRTGYGYTF | TGTGCCAGCAGTAAGAGGACAGGCTATGGCTACACCTTC | TRBJ1-2 | - | TRBV28 | TRBD1
CASSLGGSPLYF | TGTGCCAGCAGCTTAGGAGGGAGCCCCTTGTACTTC | TRBJ2-7 | - | TRBV11-2 | -
CASSLDGRGKAYGYTF | TGTGCCAGCAGCTTAGACGGAAGGGGAAAAGCCTATGGCTACACCTTC | TRBJ1-2 | few | TRBV7-2 | -
CASSLGGQGASDTQYF | TGTGCCAGCAGTTTGGGGGGACAGGGCGCGTCAGATACGCAGTATTTT | TRBJ2-3 | - | TRBV28 | TRBD1
CSSEAGYEQYF | TGCAGTTCTGAGGCGGGGTACGAGCAGTACTTC | TRBJ2-7 | - | TRBV20-1 | -
CASSQDLRSNYGYTF | TGCGCCAGCAGCCAAGATTTACGGAGTAACTATGGCTACACCTTC | TRBJ1-2 | - | TRBV4-3 | -
CASCRQTNTGELFF | TGTGCCAGCTGCAGACAGACGAACACCGGGGAGCTGTTTTTT | TRBJ2-2 | few | TRBV2 | -
CAIWGVGYGYTF | TGTGCCATCTGGGGGGTCGGGTATGGCTACACCTTC | TRBJ1-2 | - | TRBV7-9 | -
CASSLIPSGSTDTQYF | TGCGCCAGCAGCTTGATCCCTAGCGGAAGCACAGATACGCAGTATTTT | TRBJ2-3 | - | TRBV5-1 | TRBD2
CASSLDSRRGQPQHF | TGCGCCAGCAGCTTGGATTCCAGGAGGGGTCAGCCCCAGCATTTT | TRBJ1-5 | once | TRBV5-1 | -
CASRFPADKREGRNEQFF | TGTGCAAGTCGCTTCCCGGCCGATAAGCGGGAGGGCCGTAATGAGCAGTTCTTC | TRBJ2-1 | - | TRBV12-2 | -
CASSSPSGIFAGELFF | TGTGCCAGCAGCTCCCCTAGCGGGATTTTCGCCGGGGAGCTGTTTTTT | TRBJ2-2 | few | TRBV9 | TRBD2
CASSYGNRGLSGYTF | TGTGCCAGCAGTTACGGGAACAGGGGGCTCTCTGGCTACACCTTC | TRBJ1-2 | - | TRBV6-6 | TRBD1
CASSPTTEVYQPQHF | TGTGCCAGCTCACCAACGACAGAAGTTTATCAGCCCCAGCATTTT | TRBJ1-5 | - | TRBV18 | -
CASSPGGGSDTQYF | TGCGCCAGCAGCCCGGGCGGGGGATCAGATACGCAGTATTTT | TRBJ2-3 | few | TRBV5-1 | TRBD2
CASSRTSGTLYSYEQYF | TGTGCCAGTAGTCGGACTAGCGGGACGCTCTACTCCTACGAGCAGTACTTC | TRBJ2-7 | - | TRBV19 | TRBD2
CASSLVSENGEQYF | TGTGCCAGCAGCTTAGTATCGGAGAATGGGGAGCAGTACTTC | TRBJ2-7 | - | TRBV7-2 | -
CASSPGQPFSGNTIYF | TGCGCCAGCAGCCCGGGACAGCCTTTCTCTGGAAACACCATATATTTT | TRBJ1-3 | - | TRBV23-1 | TRBD1